This paragraph covers one T cell receptor (beta chain) sequence. This sample is drawn from a study of TIL therapy for anti-PD-1-resistant metastatic lung cancer. Sample time point: pre-treatment sample, taken before nivolumab and TIL therapy. Patients were adults with stage 4 NSCLC. Sequencing used immunoSEQ v3. Profiled with immunoSEQ multiplex PCR; TCRdb holds only in-frame clones, not every one. The sample has 50,000 to 70,000 clones; 69% are singletons. The CDR3 consists of 12 residues. Germline V gene data show CDR1 as SEHNR and CDR2 as FQNEAQ (reference sequence). The V end was cut by 4 bases, the J end by 3 bases, with 7 bases between.

The specimen was blood, collected at baseline. This receptor was taken from a person between 30 and 79 years old with non-small cell lung cancer. V gene TRBV7-9 combines with J gene TRBJ2-7; a weak D match, TRBD2 (5 bases). CDR3 residues: CASSSGIYEQYF. CDR3 nucleotide sequence: TGTGCCAGCAGCTCGGGAATCTACGAGCAGTACTTC.